The T cell receptor beta chain described here comes from a study of Ad26.COV2.S vaccination and SARS-CoV-2 variants. The data were produced by immunoSEQ multiplex PCR, yet TCRdb's version contains in-frame clones alone and is incomplete. Counted here are roughly 700,000 clones, about 90% occurring once; the ten biggest clones make up around 1.4%. Between the trimmed V and J ends, which lost 4 bases and 0 bases, there was a span of 16 bases. The CDR3 has 16 residues. Germline V lookup: CDR1 MGHDK, CDR2 SYGVNS. The treatment: about 20 received Ad26.COV2.S at low or high dose, single or two shots; roughly five received placebo; per-sample allocation not given. Repertoires come from day 63 after the first vaccine or placebo injection. Participants' vaccine, an Ad26 vector, delivered Wuhan-strain SARS-CoV-2 spike. On this clone: Its antigen is currently unknown.

Whole-study results and caveats: Once vaccination had occurred, spike-specific CD8+ and CD4+ T cell responses reportedly showed substantial breadth.

The rearrangement joins TRBV25-1 to TRBJ2-7, with D perhaps TRBD2 (7 bases). Sample: peripheral blood, taken in a trial of Ad26.COV2.S vaccine versus placebo. The receptor was derived from a person between 18 and 65 years old who received the Ad26.COV2.S COVID-19 vaccine or a placebo. CDR3 nucleotide sequence: TGTGCCAGCAGTGCTATAGGGGGGGTCAACTCCTACGAGCAGTACTTC. It specifies CASSAIGGVNSYEQYF.